The rows below give T cell receptor beta chains drawn from one sample of a study of blood T cell repertoires in COVID-19. This table comes from immunoSEQ multiplex PCR, and its TCRdb copy is limited to in-frame clones, with some not included. The sample consists of 70,000 to 90,000 clones, about 87% of them appearing once. The specimen sequenced was peripheral blood. The origin of the receptors is a man older than 75 with active or convalescent COVID-19. The CDR3 runs from the conserved cysteine through the conserved F or W. Each record gives: D gene, J gene, V gene, clone size, CDR3 protein, CDR3 DNA. D genes are given only for firm matches. Clone size, where shown, is once, few, many, or a class for clones that have expanded.

.	TRBJ2-1	TRBV29-1	.	CSVAPVGINNEQFF	TGCAGCGTTGCCCCGGTGGGCATTAACAATGAGCAGTTCTTC
TRBD1	TRBJ2-2	TRBV11-2	.	CASSLTRGILLTGELFF	TGTGCCAGCAGCTTAACCAGGGGGATTCTCCTCACCGGGGAGCTGTTTTTT
TRBD1	TRBJ1-6	TRBV25-1	few	CASSPSDREWAYNSPLHF	TGTGCCAGCAGTCCCTCAGACAGGGAGTGGGCATATAATTCACCCCTCCACTTT
TRBD1	TRBJ1-5	TRBV6-6	.	CASSTGTGLGNQPQHF	TGTGCCAGCAGTACCGGGACAGGGCTTGGCAATCAGCCCCAGCATTTT
.	TRBJ1-5	TRBV19	.	CASSIDRDSSNQPQHF	TGTGCCAGTAGTATAGATAGAGACAGTAGCAATCAGCCCCAGCATTTT
.	TRBJ1-2	TRBV3-1/TRBV3-2	.	CASSQDLGAGYYGYTF	TGTGCCAGCAGCCAAGATCTAGGGGCAGGGTACTATGGCTACACCTTC
TRBD1	TRBJ1-5	TRBV6-6	.	CASSYSTDRGDQPQHF	TGTGCCAGCAGTTACTCAACCGACAGGGGAGATCAGCCCCAGCATTTT
TRBD1	TRBJ2-1	TRBV5-1	.	CASSWGTGTYNEQFF	TGCGCCAGCAGCTGGGGGACAGGGACTTACAATGAGCAGTTCTTC
TRBD2	TRBJ2-1	TRBV5-1	.	CASSLAGAGEQFF	TGCGCCAGCAGCTTAGCGGGGGCGGGGGAGCAGTTCTTC
.	TRBJ1-1	TRBV2	.	CASSGQMNTEAFF	TGTGCCAGCAGTGGACAGATGAACACTGAAGCTTTCTTT
.	TRBJ1-2	TRBV10-1	.	CASSESRGPGGYTF	TGCGCCAGCAGTGAGTCGAGAGGGCCCGGTGGCTACACCTTC
.	TRBJ1-1	TRBV6-2/TRBV6-3	few	CASSPRSGGASSTEAFF	TGTGCCAGCAGCCCCAGATCCGGGGGAGCGTCATCCACTGAAGCTTTCTTT
.	TRBJ1-1	TRBV28	.	CASSLLSLNTEAFF	TGTGCCAGCAGTTTGTTATCACTAAACACTGAAGCTTTCTTT
TRBD1	TRBJ1-6	TRBV5-4	.	CASSFRTGVSYNSPLHF	TGTGCCAGCAGCTTTAGGACAGGGGTGTCCTATAATTCACCCCTCCACTTT
.	TRBJ2-1	TRBV9	.	CASGSWDEQFF	TGTGCCAGCGGGAGTTGGGATGAGCAGTTCTTC
.	TRBJ1-4	TRBV3-1/TRBV3-2	.	CASSQDLAGGREKLFF	TGTGCCAGCAGCCAAGATTTGGCGGGGGGACGGGAAAAACTGTTTTTT
.	TRBJ1-3	TRBV2	.	CASSVVSDNTIYF	TGTGCCAGCAGCGTAGTCAGCGATAACACCATATATTTT
.	TRBJ2-2	TRBV9	.	CASSTTRGNTGELFF	TGTGCCAGCAGCACGACCAGGGGGAACACCGGGGAGCTGTTTTTT
TRBD1	TRBJ1-2	TRBV28	.	CASRGQGAGLYGYTF	TGTGCCAGCAGGGGACAGGGGGCCGGCCTCTATGGCTACACCTTC
TRBD1	TRBJ2-6	TRBV5-8	.	CASSSTGAGANVLTF	TGTGCCAGCAGCTCGACAGGGGCTGGGGCCAACGTCCTGACTTTC
TRBD1	TRBJ1-1	TRBV5-4	once	CASSSDRVLSNTEAFF	TGTGCCAGCAGTTCGGACAGGGTCCTATCGAACACTGAAGCTTTCTTT
.	TRBJ1-1	TRBV4-1	.	CASSPGDTARTEAFF	TGCGCCAGCAGCCCAGGGGACACCGCCCGGACTGAAGCTTTCTTT
.	TRBJ2-3	TRBV11-3	once	CASSLDLADTQYF	TGTGCCAGCAGCTTAGATCTAGCGGATACGCAGTATTTT
.	TRBJ1-1	TRBV5-1	.	CASSSGGMVNTEAFF	TGCGCCAGCAGCTCAGGAGGGATGGTGAACACTGAAGCTTTCTTT
TRBD2	TRBJ2-3	TRBV29-1	.	CSVEVTAGGIRTDTQYF	TGCAGCGTTGAAGTAACGGCGGGAGGGATCCGCACAGATACGCAGTATTTT
.	TRBJ1-5	TRBV28	.	CASSSDKKYSNQPQHF	TGTGCCAGCAGCTCGGACAAAAAGTATAGCAATCAGCCCCAGCATTTT
.	TRBJ1-2	TRBV6-1	.	CASSELQGPYGYTF	TGTGCCAGCAGTGAATTACAGGGCCCCTATGGCTACACCTTC
.	TRBJ1-3	TRBV19	.	CASSFQPGQSGNTIYF	TGTGCCAGTAGTTTTCAACCGGGACAATCCGGAAACACCATATATTTT
.	TRBJ1-1	TRBV5-8	.	CASSLKGWDTEAFF	TGTGCCAGCAGCCTTAAGGGGTGGGACACTGAAGCTTTCTTT
.	TRBJ2-5	TRBV6-5	.	CASSYSPGMAQETQYF	TGTGCCAGCAGTTACTCGCCAGGGATGGCTCAAGAGACCCAGTACTTC
.	TRBJ2-5	TRBV6-6	few	CASSYRGEREETQYF	TGTGCCAGCAGTTACCGCGGGGAAAGGGAGGAGACCCAGTACTTC
TRBD1	TRBJ2-5	TRBV18	.	CASSPGQGAETQYF	TGTGCCAGCTCACCAGGGCAGGGGGCTGAGACCCAGTACTTC
.	TRBJ1-1	TRBV3-1/TRBV3-2	.	CASSQAGLGTEAFF	TGTGCCAGCAGCCAAGCGGGACTGGGCACTGAAGCTTTCTTT
TRBD2	TRBJ2-5	TRBV2	.	CASSKLTSGKETQYF	TGTGCCAGCAGTAAACTAACTAGCGGAAAAGAGACCCAGTACTTC
TRBD1	TRBJ1-2	TRBV9	.	CASSVVEGADYGYTF	TGTGCCAGCAGCGTCGTCGAGGGGGCCGACTATGGCTACACCTTC
TRBD2	TRBJ2-5	TRBV28	.	CASSLEGASGVGETQYF	TGTGCCAGCAGTTTAGAGGGGGCTAGCGGGGTTGGGGAGACCCAGTACTTC
TRBD1	TRBJ1-4	TRBV2	.	CASSERQGLLVVRVFF	TGTGCCAGCAGTGAGAGACAGGGTCTTCTGGTGGTTCGTGTGTTTTTT
.	TRBJ1-1	TRBV19	.	CASSSLGGEAFF	TGTGCCAGTAGTAGTCTGGGGGGTGAAGCTTTCTTT
.	TRBJ1-5	TRBV29-1	.	CSVAQADSNQPQHF	TGCAGCGTAGCCCAGGCAGATAGCAATCAGCCCCAGCATTTT
.	TRBJ1-5	TRBV6-4	.	CASSEQWNQPQHF	TGTGCCAGCAGTGAACAGTGGAATCAGCCCCAGCATTTT
.	TRBJ1-1	TRBV6-6	.	CASQTGGFAEAFF	TGTGCCAGTCAAACGGGGGGCTTCGCTGAAGCTTTCTTT
.	TRBJ2-6	TRBV2	once	CASSEMRTGANVLTF	TGTGCCAGCAGTGAAATGCGTACTGGGGCCAACGTCCTGACTTTC
.	TRBJ2-3	TRBV3-1/TRBV3-2	.	CASSQGVINTDTQYF	TGTGCCAGCAGCCAAGGAGTGATTAACACAGATACGCAGTATTTT
TRBD2	TRBJ2-1	TRBV4-1	.	CASSQDRQAGSYNEQFF	TGCGCCAGCAGCCAAGACCGTCAAGCGGGATCCTACAATGAGCAGTTCTTC
TRBD1	TRBJ2-5	TRBV28	once	CASTPTGGSRETQYF	TGTGCCAGCACGCCAACAGGGGGTAGTAGGGAGACCCAGTACTTC
TRBD1	TRBJ2-1	TRBV18	.	CASSPGQNYNEQFF	TGTGCCAGCTCACCGGGACAGAACTACAATGAGCAGTTCTTC
.	TRBJ1-2	TRBV28	.	CASSLGGYGYTF	TGTGCCAGCAGTTTGGGGGGCTATGGCTACACCTTC
TRBD2	TRBJ2-3	TRBV19	.	CASSISGLATDTQYF	TGTGCCAGTAGTATCTCGGGACTAGCGACTGATACGCAGTATTTT
.	TRBJ2-2	TRBV3-1/TRBV3-2	once	CASRRGNTGELFF	TGTGCCAGCAGAAGGGGAAACACCGGGGAGCTGTTTTTT
.	TRBJ1-2	TRBV11-2	.	CASSLGANYGYTF	TGTGCCAGCAGCTTAGGAGCTAACTATGGCTACACCTTC
TRBD2	TRBJ2-3	TRBV18	.	CASSPGTSGSVDTQYF	TGTGCCAGCTCACCGGGGACTAGCGGGAGCGTTGATACGCAGTATTTT
TRBD1	TRBJ2-5	TRBV24-1	.	CATSDYGQGTTQYF	TGTGCCACCAGTGACTACGGACAGGGGACGACCCAGTACTTC
.	TRBJ1-5	TRBV6-1	.	CASSEARQPQHF	TGTGCCAGCAGTGAGGCGAGGCAGCCCCAGCATTTT
TRBD1	TRBJ2-2	TRBV11-1	.	CASSKVGQGNTGELFF	TGTGCCAGCAGTAAGGTTGGACAGGGGAACACCGGGGAGCTGTTTTTT
.	TRBJ1-3	TRBV13	.	CASSRFRDLGNTIYF	TGTGCCAGCAGCCGATTCCGGGACTTAGGAAACACCATATATTTT
.	TRBJ2-2	TRBV5-1	.	CASSPWRDPAGELFF	TGCGCCAGCAGCCCCTGGCGGGATCCGGCCGGGGAGCTGTTTTTT
.	TRBJ2-3	TRBV29-1	.	CSVLAADTQYF	TGCAGCGTACTAGCAGCAGATACGCAGTATTTT
TRBD2	TRBJ2-3	TRBV9	once	CASSVVLAEGTDTQYF	TGTGCCAGCAGCGTAGTACTAGCGGAAGGCACAGATACGCAGTATTTT
.	TRBJ2-1	TRBV11-1	.	CASSRPEGGEQFF	TGTGCCAGCAGCCGCCCAGAGGGAGGTGAGCAGTTCTTC